The rows below give T cell receptor beta chains drawn from one sample of a study of blood T cell repertoires in COVID-19. TCRdb's table, derived via immunoSEQ multiplex PCR, lists solely in-frame clones and lacks some. The repertoire holds some 320,000 clones, with roughly 90% as singletons. Sequenced material: PBMCs or T cells enriched from blood (not recorded which). The receptor source for this set is a man aged 55 to 69 who had recovered from COVID-19. The CDR3 runs from the conserved cysteine through the conserved F or W. Each record gives: V gene, J gene, clone size, D gene, CDR3 protein, CDR3 DNA. The D gene is left open where the match is weak. Clone size is not always given. Where it is, it says once, few, many or a class for expanded clones.

V: TRBV6-6; J: TRBJ1-2; size: .; D: TRBD1; CDR3: CASTTGVYGYTF; DNA: TGTGCCAGCACGACAGGGGTCTATGGCTACACCTTC
V: TRBV11-3; J: TRBJ2-3; size: .; D: TRBD2; CDR3: CASSLRRGDSSTDTQYF; DNA: TGTGCCAGCAGCTTAAGACGGGGGGATTCTAGCACAGATACGCAGTATTTT
V: TRBV5-1; J: TRBJ1-5; size: .; D: TRBD1; CDR3: CASKTGEHGPQHF; DNA: TGCGCCAGCAAGACAGGGGAACATGGGCCCCAGCATTTT
V: TRBV7-9; J: TRBJ1-2; size: .; D: .; CDR3: CASSLESGWYGYTF; DNA: TGTGCCAGCAGCTTAGAGTCAGGGTGGTATGGCTACACCTTC
V: TRBV2; J: TRBJ1-5; size: few; D: TRBD1; CDR3: CASSEGASIGHSNQPQHF; DNA: TGTGCCAGCTCCGAGGGGGCCTCGATAGGGCATAGCAATCAGCCCCAGCATTTT
V: TRBV7-9; J: TRBJ2-1; size: .; D: TRBD2; CDR3: CASSLVAGGRKFF; DNA: TGTGCCAGCAGCTTAGTAGCGGGGGGCCGAAAGTTCTTC
V: TRBV5-1; J: TRBJ1-4; size: .; D: .; CDR3: CASSPDSHEKLFF; DNA: TGCGCCAGCAGCCCGGACAGCCATGAAAAACTGTTTTTT
V: TRBV6-2/TRBV6-3; J: TRBJ1-4; size: .; D: TRBD1; CDR3: CASSYLGTENEKLFF; DNA: TGTGCCAGCAGTTATTTGGGGACAGAGAATGAAAAACTGTTTTTT
V: TRBV9; J: TRBJ2-2; size: few; D: TRBD2; CDR3: CASSVGLAGELFF; DNA: TGTGCCAGCAGCGTAGGACTAGCGGGGGAGCTGTTTTTT
V: TRBV7-9; J: TRBJ2-7; size: .; D: .; CDR3: CASSSGETPNPYEQYF; DNA: TGTGCCAGCAGCTCAGGGGAGACCCCTAACCCCTACGAGCAGTACTTC
V: TRBV27; J: TRBJ1-6; size: .; D: .; CDR3: CASSLSGGGSPLHF; DNA: TGTGCCAGCAGTTTATCAGGGGGGGGGTCACCCCTCCACTTT
V: TRBV27; J: TRBJ1-2; size: .; D: .; CDR3: CATRPSGPYGYTF; DNA: TGTGCCACCCGTCCCTCAGGGCCCTATGGCTACACCTTC
V: TRBV6-5; J: TRBJ2-7; size: .; D: .; CDR3: CASRDTDRPYEQYF; DNA: TGTGCCAGCAGGGACACGGACAGACCCTACGAGCAGTACTTC
V: TRBV7-9; J: TRBJ2-7; size: .; D: .; CDR3: CASSLVGDFYEQYF; DNA: TGTGCCAGCAGCTTAGTCGGGGATTTCTACGAGCAGTACTTC
V: TRBV18; J: TRBJ2-5; size: .; D: TRBD2; CDR3: CASSSPGLAETQYF; DNA: TGTGCCAGCTCATCGCCGGGACTAGCTGAGACCCAGTACTTC
V: TRBV10-3; J: TRBJ1-1; size: .; D: .; CDR3: CAISGAGVNTEAFF; DNA: TGTGCCATCAGTGGGGCCGGGGTGAACACTGAAGCTTTCTTT
V: TRBV28; J: TRBJ2-1; size: .; D: .; CDR3: CASYGGAFALNDNEQFF; DNA: TGTGCCAGCTATGGCGGAGCCTTTGCCCTAAATGACAATGAGCAGTTCTTC
V: TRBV6-2/TRBV6-3; J: TRBJ1-5; size: .; D: TRBD1; CDR3: CASSYLGQNNQPQHF; DNA: TGTGCCAGCAGTTATTTGGGACAGAACAATCAGCCCCAGCATTTT
V: TRBV19; J: TRBJ1-1; size: .; D: .; CDR3: CASSIKQINTEAFF; DNA: TGTGCCAGTAGTATCAAACAGATAAACACTGAAGCTTTCTTT
V: TRBV18; J: TRBJ2-1; size: .; D: .; CDR3: CASSPDSRGTFF; DNA: TGTGCCAGCTCACCGGACTCCCGGGGAACGTTCTTC
V: TRBV10-1; J: TRBJ2-7; size: .; D: .; CDR3: CASSESGGTPYEQYF; DNA: TGCGCCAGCAGTGAGTCAGGCGGGACCCCCTACGAGCAGTACTTC
V: TRBV11-2; J: TRBJ1-1; size: .; D: .; CDR3: CASSSGPTGYTEAFF; DNA: TGTGCCAGCAGCTCAGGGCCGACAGGCTACACTGAAGCTTTCTTT
V: TRBV5-4; J: TRBJ2-6; size: .; D: TRBD2; CDR3: CGSGGPAGANVLTF; DNA: TGTGGGTCGGGGGGGCCGGCTGGGGCCAACGTCCTGACTTTC
V: TRBV24-1; J: TRBJ1-4; size: .; D: TRBD1; CDR3: CATSELTGTATNEKLFF; DNA: TGTGCCACCAGTGAGCTGACAGGGACCGCAACTAATGAAAAACTGTTTTTT
V: TRBV5-6; J: TRBJ1-5; size: .; D: .; CDR3: CASSLSGYQPQHF; DNA: TGTGCCAGCAGCTTGTCAGGGTACCAGCCCCAGCATTTT
V: TRBV4-2; J: TRBJ2-7; size: .; D: .; CDR3: CASSQDLGRGRSEQYF; DNA: TGTGCCAGCAGCCAAGATCTAGGCAGGGGGAGGTCCGAGCAGTACTTC
V: TRBV28; J: TRBJ2-7; size: .; D: .; CDR3: CASSPTMGAGENYEQYF; DNA: TGTGCCAGCAGTCCCACGATGGGGGCAGGGGAGAATTACGAGCAGTACTTC
V: TRBV19; J: TRBJ2-7; size: .; D: TRBD2; CDR3: CASSFRGGDYIYEQYF; DNA: TGTGCCAGTAGTTTCCGCGGCGGGGACTACATCTACGAGCAGTACTTC
V: TRBV3-1/TRBV3-2; J: TRBJ1-1; size: .; D: .; CDR3: CASSPVRQNMNTEAFF; DNA: TGTGCCAGCAGCCCCGTCCGACAGAACATGAACACTGAAGCTTTCTTT
V: TRBV27; J: TRBJ1-6; size: .; D: .; CDR3: CASSYRGGRSPLHF; DNA: TGTGCCAGCTCCTATAGGGGGGGGAGGTCACCCCTCCACTTT
V: TRBV7-2; J: TRBJ1-2; size: .; D: .; CDR3: CASSRTVGQLANYGYTF; DNA: TGTGCCAGCAGCAGGACGGTGGGCCAACTAGCTAACTATGGCTACACCTTC
V: TRBV4-1; J: TRBJ2-3; size: .; D: TRBD2; CDR3: CASSQKLAQDTQYF; DNA: TGCGCCAGCAGCCAAAAACTAGCGCAAGATACGCAGTATTTT
V: TRBV5-8; J: TRBJ1-4; size: .; D: TRBD1; CDR3: CASSLGDRGEMVTEKLFF; DNA: TGTGCCAGCAGCTTGGGGGACAGAGGGGAGATGGTAACCGAAAAACTGTTTTTT
V: TRBV19; J: TRBJ1-5; size: .; D: .; CDR3: CASTNQGRGGNQPQHF; DNA: TGTGCCAGTACCAACCAGGGGAGGGGCGGCAATCAGCCCCAGCATTTT
V: TRBV7-8; J: TRBJ2-4; size: .; D: .; CDR3: CASSLGAGQLAKNIQYF; DNA: TGTGCCAGCAGCTTAGGGGCAGGTCAACTAGCCAAAAACATTCAGTACTTC
V: TRBV19; J: TRBJ2-7; size: .; D: TRBD1; CDR3: CASSLPGQGIYEQYF; DNA: TGTGCCAGTAGCCTCCCGGGACAGGGCATCTACGAGCAGTACTTC
V: TRBV6-5; J: TRBJ1-2; size: .; D: TRBD1; CDR3: CASSLGQTFYGYTF; DNA: TGTGCCAGCAGCCTGGGACAGACCTTCTATGGCTACACCTTC
V: TRBV11-2; J: TRBJ2-7; size: .; D: .; CDR3: CASSEIYEQYF; DNA: TGTGCCAGCAGCGAGATCTACGAGCAGTACTTC
V: TRBV5-6; J: TRBJ2-5; size: .; D: .; CDR3: CASSRRTGIQETQYF; DNA: TGTGCCAGCAGCCGTCGTACAGGGATCCAAGAGACCCAGTACTTC
V: TRBV6-2/TRBV6-3; J: TRBJ1-3; size: .; D: .; CDR3: CASSYSRRRGTGNTIYF; DNA: TGTGCCAGCAGTTACTCGAGACGTCGGGGGACTGGAAACACCATATATTTT
V: TRBV19; J: TRBJ1-4; size: .; D: TRBD1; CDR3: CASRTGLTNEKLFF; DNA: TGTGCCAGCAGGACAGGGTTGACTAATGAAAAACTGTTTTTT
V: TRBV2; J: TRBJ1-5; size: .; D: .; CDR3: CASSSGWNQPQHF; DNA: TGTGCCAGCAGTTCCGGGTGGAATCAGCCCCAGCATTTT
V: TRBV7-9; J: TRBJ1-2; size: once; D: TRBD1; CDR3: CASSPYRTGEGYGYTF; DNA: TGTGCCAGCAGCCCTTACAGGACAGGGGAGGGGTATGGCTACACCTTC
V: TRBV6-6; J: TRBJ2-3; size: .; D: .; CDR3: CASSYSASTDTQYF; DNA: TGTGCCAGCAGTTACAGCGCAAGCACAGATACGCAGTATTTT
V: TRBV15; J: TRBJ1-1; size: .; D: .; CDR3: CATSRDTVNTEAFF; DNA: TGTGCCACCAGCAGGGACACCGTGAACACTGAAGCTTTCTTT
V: TRBV5-1; J: TRBJ1-1; size: .; D: TRBD1; CDR3: CASSGGQGITEAFF; DNA: TGCGCCAGCAGCGGGGGACAGGGTATTACAGAAGCTTTCTTT
V: TRBV30; J: TRBJ1-6; size: .; D: .; CDR3: CAWSKGMENSPLHF; DNA: TGTGCCTGGAGTAAGGGGATGGAGAATTCACCCCTCCACTTT
V: TRBV23-1; J: TRBJ2-4; size: .; D: TRBD1; CDR3: CASSRGQGAGIAKNIQYF; DNA: TGCGCCAGCAGTCGGGGACAGGGGGCGGGGATAGCCAAAAACATTCAGTACTTC